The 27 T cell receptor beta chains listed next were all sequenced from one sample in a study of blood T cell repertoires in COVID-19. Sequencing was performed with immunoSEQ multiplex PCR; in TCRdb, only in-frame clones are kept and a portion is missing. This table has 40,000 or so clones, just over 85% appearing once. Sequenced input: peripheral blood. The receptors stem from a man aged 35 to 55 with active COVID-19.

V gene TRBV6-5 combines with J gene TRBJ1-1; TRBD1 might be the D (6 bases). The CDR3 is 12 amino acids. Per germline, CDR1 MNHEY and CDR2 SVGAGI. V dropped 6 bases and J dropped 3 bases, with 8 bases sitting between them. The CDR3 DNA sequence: TGTGCCAGCAGCCCAGGGGACACTGAAGCTTTCTTT. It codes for CASSPGDTEAFF.

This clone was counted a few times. The CDR3 bases are TGTGCCAGTGGGCGATTCCCTGAGCAGTTCTTC. Protein: CASGRFPEQFF. The chain recombines TRBV19 with TRBJ2-1; D unresolved. The V and J ends lost 8 bases and 9 bases respectively, with 11 bases between them. The CDR3 loop spans 11 amino acids. In germline, CDR1 is LNHDA, CDR2 SQIVND (reference sequence).

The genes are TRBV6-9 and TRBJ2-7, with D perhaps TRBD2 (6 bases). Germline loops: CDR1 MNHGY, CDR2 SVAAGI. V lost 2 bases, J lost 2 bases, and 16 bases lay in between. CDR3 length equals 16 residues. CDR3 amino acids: CASSYTSGGAAYEQYF. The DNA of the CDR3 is TGTGCCAGCAGTTATACTTCTGGCGGGGCCGCCTACGAGCAGTACTTC.

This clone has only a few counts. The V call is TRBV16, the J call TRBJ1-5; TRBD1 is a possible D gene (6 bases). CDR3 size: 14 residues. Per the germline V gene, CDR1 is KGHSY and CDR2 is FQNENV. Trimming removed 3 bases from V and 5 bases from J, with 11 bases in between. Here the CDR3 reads CASSQPGEHQPQHF. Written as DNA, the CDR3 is TGTGCCAGCAGCCAGCCAGGGGAGCATCAGCCCCAGCATTTT.

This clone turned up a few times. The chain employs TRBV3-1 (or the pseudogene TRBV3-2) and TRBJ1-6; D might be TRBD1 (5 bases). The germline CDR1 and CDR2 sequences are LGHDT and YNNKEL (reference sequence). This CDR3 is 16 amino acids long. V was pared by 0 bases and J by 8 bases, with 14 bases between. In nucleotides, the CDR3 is TGTGCCAGCAGCCAAGAGGGAACAGGTTATTATTCACCCCTCCACTTT. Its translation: CASSQEGTGYYSPLHF.

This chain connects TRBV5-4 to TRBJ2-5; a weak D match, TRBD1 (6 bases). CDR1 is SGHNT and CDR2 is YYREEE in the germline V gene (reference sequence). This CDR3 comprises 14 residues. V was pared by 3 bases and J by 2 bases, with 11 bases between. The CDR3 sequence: CASSWSQGQETQYF. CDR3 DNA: TGTGCCAGCAGCTGGTCCCAGGGGCAAGAGACCCAGTACTTC.

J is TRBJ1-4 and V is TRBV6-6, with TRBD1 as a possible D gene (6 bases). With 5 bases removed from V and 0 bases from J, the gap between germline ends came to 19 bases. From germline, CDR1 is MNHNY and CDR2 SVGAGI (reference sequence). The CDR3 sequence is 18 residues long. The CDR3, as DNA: TGTGCCAGCAGTCTCCCAGGGGAAGGAATTGCAACTAATGAAAAACTGTTTTTT. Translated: CASSLPGEGIATNEKLFF.

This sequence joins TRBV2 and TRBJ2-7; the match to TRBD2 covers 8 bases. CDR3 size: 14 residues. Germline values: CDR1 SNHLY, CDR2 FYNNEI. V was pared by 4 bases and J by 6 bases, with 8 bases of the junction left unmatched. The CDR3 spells CASSGAREVGEQYF. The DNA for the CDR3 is TGTGCCAGCAGTGGGGCGCGGGAGGTAGGCGAGCAGTACTTC.

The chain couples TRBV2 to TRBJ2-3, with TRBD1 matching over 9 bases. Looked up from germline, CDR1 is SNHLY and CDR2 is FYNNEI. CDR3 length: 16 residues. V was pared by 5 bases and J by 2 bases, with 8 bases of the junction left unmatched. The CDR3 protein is CASSWTGTGYTDTQYF. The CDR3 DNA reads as TGTGCCAGCAGTTGGACCGGGACAGGGTACACAGATACGCAGTATTTT.

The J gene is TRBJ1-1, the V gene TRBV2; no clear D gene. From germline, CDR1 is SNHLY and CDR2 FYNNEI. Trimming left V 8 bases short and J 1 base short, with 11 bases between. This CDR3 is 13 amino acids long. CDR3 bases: TGTGCCAGCCCCCGGACTAGGAACACTGAAGCTTTCTTT. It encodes CASPRTRNTEAFF. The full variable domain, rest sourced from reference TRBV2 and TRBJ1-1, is EPEVTQTPSHQVTQMGQEVILRCVPISNHLYFYWYRQILGQKVEFLVSFYNNEISEKSEIFDDQFSVERPDGSNFTLKIRSTKLEDSAMYFCASPRTRNTEAFFGQGTRLTVV.

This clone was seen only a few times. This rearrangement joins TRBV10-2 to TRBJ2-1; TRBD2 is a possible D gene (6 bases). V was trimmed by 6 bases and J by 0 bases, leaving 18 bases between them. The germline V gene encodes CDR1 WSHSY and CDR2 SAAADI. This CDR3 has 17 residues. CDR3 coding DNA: TGCGCCAGCAGCCATAACACCGGGACTTCCTCCTACAATGAGCAGTTCTTC. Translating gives CASSHNTGTSSYNEQFF.

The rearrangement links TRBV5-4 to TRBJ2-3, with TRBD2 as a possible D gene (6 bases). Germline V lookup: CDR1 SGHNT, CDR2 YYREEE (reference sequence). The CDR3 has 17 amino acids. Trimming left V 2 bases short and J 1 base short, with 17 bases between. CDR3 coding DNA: TGTGCCAGCAGCTTTCTTAAGTGGGCTAGCGGCACAGATACGCAGTATTTT. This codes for CASSFLKWASGTDTQYF.

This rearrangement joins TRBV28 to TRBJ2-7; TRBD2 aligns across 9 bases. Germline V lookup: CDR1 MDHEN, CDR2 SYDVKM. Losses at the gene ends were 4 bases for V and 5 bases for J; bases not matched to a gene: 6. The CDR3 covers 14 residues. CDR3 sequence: CASSSLAGADEQYF. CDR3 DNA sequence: TGTGCCAGCAGTTCCTTAGCGGGAGCGGACGAGCAGTACTTC.

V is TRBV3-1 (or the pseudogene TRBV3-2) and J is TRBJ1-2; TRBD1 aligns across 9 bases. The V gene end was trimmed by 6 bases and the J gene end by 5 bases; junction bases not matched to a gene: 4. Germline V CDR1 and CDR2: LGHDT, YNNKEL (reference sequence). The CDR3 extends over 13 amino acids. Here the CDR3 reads CASRLGQGYGYTF. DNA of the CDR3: TGTGCCAGCAGGCTGGGACAGGGTTATGGCTACACCTTC.

The CDR3, as DNA: TGTGCCAGCGGGGGCCAAACCTCTTCTGGGGCCAACGTCCTGACTTTC. It translates to CASGGQTSSGANVLTF. V and J are TRBV28 and TRBJ2-6, with a possible D match to TRBD1 (6 bases). CDR3 size: 16 residues. Trimming stripped 8 bases from V and 1 base from J, with 15 bases between. CDR1 and CDR2 (germline): MDHEN, SYDVKM.

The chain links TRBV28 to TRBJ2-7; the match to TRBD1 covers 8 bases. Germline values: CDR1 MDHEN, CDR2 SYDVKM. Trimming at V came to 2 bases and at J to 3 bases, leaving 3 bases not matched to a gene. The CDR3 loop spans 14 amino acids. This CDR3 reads CASSLVDRVYEQYF. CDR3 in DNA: TGTGCCAGCAGTTTAGTGGACAGGGTCTACGAGCAGTACTTC.

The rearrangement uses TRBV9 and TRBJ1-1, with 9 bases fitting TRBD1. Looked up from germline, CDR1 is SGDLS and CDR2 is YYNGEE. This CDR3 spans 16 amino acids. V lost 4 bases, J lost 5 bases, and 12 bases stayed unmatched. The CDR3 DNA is TGTGCCAGCAGCAGGGACAGGGTCTGGGTGACGACTGAAGCTTTCTTT. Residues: CASSRDRVWVTTEAFF.

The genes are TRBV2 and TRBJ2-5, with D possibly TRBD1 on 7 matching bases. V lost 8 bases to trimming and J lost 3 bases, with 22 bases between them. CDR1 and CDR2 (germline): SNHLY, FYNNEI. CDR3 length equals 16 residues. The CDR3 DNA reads TGTGCCAGCTCCCCGGGAGAACATCAGGGGGAAGAGACCCAGTACTTC. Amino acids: CASSPGEHQGEETQYF. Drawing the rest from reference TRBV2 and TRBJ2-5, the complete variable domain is EPEVTQTPSHQVTQMGQEVILRCVPISNHLYFYWYRQILGQKVEFLVSFYNNEISEKSEIFDDQFSVERPDGSNFTLKIRSTKLEDSAMYFCASSPGEHQGEETQYFGPGTRLLVL.

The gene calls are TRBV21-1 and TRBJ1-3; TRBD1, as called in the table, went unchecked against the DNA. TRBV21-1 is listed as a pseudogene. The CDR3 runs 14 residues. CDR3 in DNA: TGTGCCAGCAGCAATGGGACAGCTGGAAACACCATATATTTT. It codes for CASSNGTAGNTIYF.

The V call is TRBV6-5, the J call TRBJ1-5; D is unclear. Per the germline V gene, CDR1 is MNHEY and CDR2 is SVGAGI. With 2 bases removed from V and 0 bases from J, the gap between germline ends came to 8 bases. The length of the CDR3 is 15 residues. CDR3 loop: CASSYRRYSNQPQHF. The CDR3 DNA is TGTGCCAGCAGTTACCGGAGATATAGCAATCAGCCCCAGCATTTT.

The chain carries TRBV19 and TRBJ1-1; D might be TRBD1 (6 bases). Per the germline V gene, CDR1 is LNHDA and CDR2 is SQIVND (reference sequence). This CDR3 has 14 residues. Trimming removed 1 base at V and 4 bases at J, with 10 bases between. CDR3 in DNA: TGTGCCAGTAGTATAGGTGCACAGGGCACTGAAGCTTTCTTT. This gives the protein CASSIGAQGTEAFF.

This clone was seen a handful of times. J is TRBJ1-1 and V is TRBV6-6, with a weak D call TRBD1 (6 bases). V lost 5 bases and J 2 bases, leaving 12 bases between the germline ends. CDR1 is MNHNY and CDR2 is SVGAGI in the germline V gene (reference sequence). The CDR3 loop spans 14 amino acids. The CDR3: CASSAGQLNTEAFF. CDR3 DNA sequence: TGTGCCAGCAGTGCCGGACAGCTTAACACTGAAGCTTTCTTT.

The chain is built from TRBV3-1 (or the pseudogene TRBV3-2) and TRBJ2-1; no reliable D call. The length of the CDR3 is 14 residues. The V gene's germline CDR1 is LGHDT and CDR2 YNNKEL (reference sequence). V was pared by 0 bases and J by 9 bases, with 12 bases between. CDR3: CASSQDSSGSEQFF. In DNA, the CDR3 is TGTGCCAGCAGCCAAGATAGCAGTGGCAGTGAGCAGTTCTTC.

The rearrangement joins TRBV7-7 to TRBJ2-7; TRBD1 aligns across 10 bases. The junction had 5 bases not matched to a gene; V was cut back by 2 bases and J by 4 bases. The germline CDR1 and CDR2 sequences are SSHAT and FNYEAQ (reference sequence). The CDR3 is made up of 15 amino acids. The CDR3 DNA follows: TGTGCCAGCAGCTTACGACAGGGGGCTAGTTACGAGCAGTACTTC. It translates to CASSLRQGASYEQYF.

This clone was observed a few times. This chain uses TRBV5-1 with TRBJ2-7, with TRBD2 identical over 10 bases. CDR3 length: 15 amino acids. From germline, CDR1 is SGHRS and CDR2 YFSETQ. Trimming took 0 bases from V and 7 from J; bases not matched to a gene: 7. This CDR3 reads CASSLGGLAVLEQYF. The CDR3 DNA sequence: TGCGCCAGCAGCTTGGGAGGACTAGCGGTTTTAGAGCAGTACTTC.

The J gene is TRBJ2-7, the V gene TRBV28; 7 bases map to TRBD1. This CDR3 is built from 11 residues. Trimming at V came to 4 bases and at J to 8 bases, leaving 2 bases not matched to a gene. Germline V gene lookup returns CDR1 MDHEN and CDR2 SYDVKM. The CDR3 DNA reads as TGTGCCAGCAGTTCACAGGGGCAGCAGTACTTC. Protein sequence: CASSSQGQQYF.

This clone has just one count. Here the CDR3 DNA reads TGCAGCGTCCGAGACACAACTGCCTATGGCTACACCTTC. Its protein is CSVRDTTAYGYTF. V is TRBV29-1 and J is TRBJ1-2; D call uncertain. Trimming pared 6 bases from V and 4 bases from J, leaving 15 bases between. The CDR3 contains 13 residues. Germline assignment: CDR1 SQVTM and CDR2 ANQGSEA.